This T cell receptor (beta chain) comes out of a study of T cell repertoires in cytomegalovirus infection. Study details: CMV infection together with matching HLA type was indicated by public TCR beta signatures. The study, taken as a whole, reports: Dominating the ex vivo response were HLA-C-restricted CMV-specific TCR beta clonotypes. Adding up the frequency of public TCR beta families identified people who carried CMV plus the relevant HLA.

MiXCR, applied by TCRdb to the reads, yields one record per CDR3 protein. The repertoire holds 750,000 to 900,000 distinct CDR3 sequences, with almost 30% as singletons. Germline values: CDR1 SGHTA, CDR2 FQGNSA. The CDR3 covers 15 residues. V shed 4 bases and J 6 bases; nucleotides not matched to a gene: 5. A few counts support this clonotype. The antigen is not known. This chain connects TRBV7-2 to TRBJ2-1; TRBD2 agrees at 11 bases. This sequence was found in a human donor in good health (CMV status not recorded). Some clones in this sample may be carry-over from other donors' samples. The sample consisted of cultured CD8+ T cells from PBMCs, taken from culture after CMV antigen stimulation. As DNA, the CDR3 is TGTGCCAGCAGCTCTCTAGCGGGGGGAGGCAATGAGCAGTTCTTC. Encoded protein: CASSSLAGGGNEQFF.